Below are 3 T cell receptor beta chains sequenced from a single sample in a study of T-cell memory formation after mild COVID-19. TCRdb called the 5' RACE reads again in MiXCR, with one record for every CDR3 protein. The sample includes roughly 560,000 distinct CDR3 sequences, roughly 21% seen only once; the top ten take around 12%. The sample taken for sequencing was PBMCs or a T cell subset sorted from them (not recorded which). These receptors were taken from an adult woman who had mild COVID-19 (a few samples of this study predate the infection). Cell type and time point are not known.

This clonotype was seen many times. The gene calls are TRBV12-3 or TRBV12-4 and TRBJ2-1; 8 bases agree with TRBD2. The CDR3 contains 14 residues. J gave up 4 bases and V 3 bases, and 2 bases lay outside the gene matches. For the CDR3, the DNA is TGTGCCAGCAGTTTGGGCGGGGGGTACAATGAGCAGTTCTTC. It encodes CASSLGGGYNEQFF.

This clonotype showed up just a few times. J is TRBJ2-7 and V is TRBV5-1, with TRBD1 matching 7 bases. Unmatched junction bases numbered 12, after V lost 6 bases and J lost 0 bases. The CDR3 runs 16 residues. The germline V gene has CDR1 SGHRS and CDR2 YFSETQ. CDR3 region: CASIPGPGGNSYEQYF. In DNA form, the CDR3 reads TGCGCCAGCATCCCGGGTCCAGGGGGAAACTCCTACGAGCAGTACTTC.

This clonotype was detected only a few times. The chain uses TRBV5-6 and TRBJ2-1; the D gene is possibly TRBD1 (8 bases). This CDR3 comprises 15 residues. Germline V gene lookup returns CDR1 SGHDT and CDR2 YYEEEE. V dropped 2 bases and J dropped 6 bases, with 15 bases sitting between them. This CDR3 reads CASSFRTGGGNEQFF. CDR3 coding DNA: TGTGCCAGCAGCTTCCGTACAGGGGGGGGCAATGAGCAGTTCTTC.